One and the same sample provided the 15 T cell receptor beta chains below, sequenced in a study of blood T cells in healthy people across ages. A second roughly 7 to 11 cycle PCR used barcoded and J-beta primers. TCRdb re-derived calls from the 5' RACE reads in MiXCR, one entry per CDR3 protein. The top ten hold 7% to 9.5% of the sample, which has roughly 1,500,000 distinct CDR3 sequences, 40% to 50% seen once. The sample taken for sequencing was blood. The receptors were gathered from a woman aged 18-35 years in good health.

With regard to this clonotype: Compared with germline, one end of the junction differs, possibly owing to a read error. The chain is built from TRBV9 and TRBJ2-1; 8 bases match TRBD2. This CDR3 is 15 amino acids long. The germline V gene has CDR1 SGDLS and CDR2 YYNGEE. Here the CDR3 reads CARSVGAGGRNEQFF. CDR3 DNA: TGTGCCAGAAGCGTGGGTGCGGGGGGACGGAATGAGCAGTTCTTC.

This clonotype has more than one count but fewer than ten. This sequence joins TRBV12-3 or TRBV12-4 and TRBJ1-2; D possibly corresponds to TRBD1 (5 bases). V was shortened by 1 base and J by 8 bases, with 11 bases between the two germline ends. There are 13 residues in the CDR3. The CDR3 DNA reads as TGTGCCAGCAGTTTAGGGGACTACGGCGGCTACACCTTC. Its protein product is CASSLGDYGGYTF.

Only a few counts were recorded for this clonotype. The gene calls are TRBV9 and TRBJ2-3, with 8 bases identical to TRBD2. The CDR3 runs 15 residues. The V gene's germline CDR1 is SGDLS and CDR2 YYNGEE. Losses at the gene ends were 2 bases for V and 4 bases for J; bases not matched to a gene: 6. The CDR3: CASSVGGGSPDTQYF. CDR3 DNA: TGTGCCAGCAGCGTCGGCGGGGGGAGTCCAGATACGCAGTATTTT.

This clonotype was recorded once. The genes are TRBV20-1 and TRBJ2-1; D is uncertain. The CDR3 extends over 12 amino acids. Between the trimmed V and J ends, which lost 0 bases and 10 bases, there was a span of 10 bases. CDR1 is DFQATT and CDR2 is SNEGSKA in the germline V gene (reference sequence). The CDR3 coding sequence is TGCAGTGCTAGAGACCAAGGCTACGAGCAGTTCTTC. Translating gives CSARDQGYEQFF.

A word on this clonotype: The junction departs from germline at one end; a sequencing error may be responsible. The V gene is TRBV11-2, the J gene TRBJ2-5; D might be TRBD2 (6 bases). CDR3 length: 16 amino acids. In germline, CDR1 is SGHAT, CDR2 FQNNGV. CDR3 DNA sequence: TGTGCCAGCACCTTAGGTTATGGAGCGGGCTCAGAGACCCAGTACTTC. Residues: CASTLGYGAGSETQYF.

This chain joins TRBV5-1 and TRBJ2-3; D may be TRBD2 (6 bases). Trimming took 3 bases from V and 4 from J, leaving 15 bases between them. This CDR3 has 15 amino acids. Germline loops: CDR1 SGHRS, CDR2 YFSETQ. CDR3 coding DNA: TGCGCCAGCAGCTCCGGCGGGACCAGGCCAGATACGCAGTATTTT. Its translation is CASSSGGTRPDTQYF. Variable domain in full (rest from reference TRBV5-1 and TRBJ2-3): KAGVTQTPRYLIKTRGQQVTLSCSPISGHRSVSWYQQTPGQGLQFLFEYFSETQRNKGNFPGRFSGRQFSNSRSEMNVSTLELGDSALYLCASSSGGTRPDTQYFGPGTRLTVL.

There are a few counts of this clonotype. The rearrangement joins TRBV5-1 to TRBJ1-2; TRBD1 matches at 8 bases. V was clipped by 4 bases and J by 3 bases; unmatched bases: 5. The CDR3 contains 14 residues. CDR1 is SGHRS and CDR2 is YFSETQ in the germline V gene. CDR3 sequence (DNA): TGCGCCAGCAGCGTCGGACAGGGTGACTATGGCTACACCTTC. It is translated as CASSVGQGDYGYTF.

The rearrangement uses TRBV6-5 and TRBJ2-7; TRBD2 matches 10 bases. From germline, CDR1 is MNHEY and CDR2 SVGAGI. The junction had 15 bases not matched to a gene; V was cut back by 0 bases and J by 4 bases. The CDR3 has 19 amino acids. CDR3 amino acids: CASSYSAPASGSHLYEQYF. The CDR3 DNA reads TGTGCCAGCAGTTACTCGGCCCCGGCTAGCGGGAGTCACTTATACGAGCAGTACTTC.

The chain combines TRBV4-1 with TRBJ2-4, with D possibly matching TRBD2 (5 bases). This CDR3 contains 19 residues. Germline V lookup: CDR1 MGHRA, CDR2 YSYEKL. V was trimmed by 0 bases and J by 0 bases, leaving 18 bases between them. CDR3 bases: TGCGCCAGCAGCCAAGATTTGGAGGACCTTCTTCTAGCCAAAAACATTCAGTACTTC. It yields the protein CASSQDLEDLLLAKNIQYF.

Points on this clonotype: A single base separates this from a much larger clone, so it may be a read error. The chain employs TRBV5-4 and TRBJ2-3, with D possibly being TRBD2 (6 bases). Germline values: CDR1 SGHNT, CDR2 YYREEE (reference sequence). This CDR3 has 15 residues. This chain's CDR3 is CASSLEATSIDTQYF. DNA for the CDR3: TGTGCCAGCAGCTTGGAAGCAACTAGCATAGATACGCAGTATTTT.

V is TRBV2 and J is TRBJ2-2; 8 bases map to TRBD1. CDR1 SNHLY and CDR2 FYNNEI come from the germline V gene. The CDR3 has 15 residues. Trimming removed 4 bases from V and 2 bases from J; junction bases left unmatched: 3. CDR3 in DNA: TGTGCCAGCAGTGGACAGGGGCCCAACACCGGGGAGCTGTTTTTT. This gives the protein CASSGQGPNTGELFF.

This clonotype turned up a few times. The CDR3 nucleotides read TGCAGTGCTAGAGATATACCCTCGGGAGCGACAGATACGCAGTATTTT. This sequence encodes CSARDIPSGATDTQYF. This rearrangement joins TRBV20-1 to TRBJ2-3, with D maybe TRBD2 (6 bases). The CDR3 length is 16 residues. CDR1 is DFQATT and CDR2 is SNEGSKA in the germline V gene (reference sequence). V was cut by 0 bases and J by 3 bases, with 16 bases left in between.

This clonotype was detected a few times. J is TRBJ2-7 and V is TRBV7-2; 7 bases are a match to TRBD2. Germline assignment: CDR1 SGHTA and CDR2 FQGNSA. The V segment lost 7 bases and the J segment 0 bases; nucleotides outside the gene matches: 18. The CDR3 runs to 18 residues. CDR3 loop: CASTLQGSGLIVSYEQYF. CDR3 DNA sequence: TGTGCCAGCACCCTTCAGGGTAGCGGGCTTATCGTCTCCTACGAGCAGTACTTC.

The chain has TRBV20-1 and TRBJ1-2; TRBD1 is a possible D gene (5 bases). The germline V gene encodes CDR1 DFQATT and CDR2 SNEGSKA (reference sequence). Trimming removed 3 bases at V and 6 bases at J, with 14 bases between. The CDR3 consists of 13 residues. The CDR3 spells CSASFGAGDGYTF. CDR3 sequence (DNA): TGCAGTGCTAGCTTCGGGGCCGGAGATGGCTACACCTTC.

This chain connects TRBV9 to TRBJ2-2, with unresolved D. CDR1 and CDR2 from the germline V gene are SGDLS and YYNGEE. CDR3 length: 14 residues. The V end lost 3 bases, the J end lost 5 bases, and 11 bases lay between the germline ends. Here the CDR3 DNA reads TGTGCCAGCAGCGCACAAATTAATACCGGGGAGCTGTTTTTT. It translates to CASSAQINTGELFF.